The entry below gives a single TCR beta chain sequence along with its context. This CDR3 is built from 16 residues. Trimming shortened V by 6 bases and J by 0 bases, and 15 bases separated the two germline ends. In germline, CDR1 is GTSNPN, CDR2 SVGIG (reference sequence). This record comes from a study of CD8 T cells in Susac syndrome. RNA, at roughly 0.45 to 1 ug, was reverse transcribed with random hexamers. The TCR beta CDR3 was amplified by immunoSEQ multiplex PCR across 54 Vbeta, 13 Jbeta. MiXCR, run by TCRdb on the immunoSEQ multiplex PCR reads, gives a single entry per CDR3 protein. The sample records around 130,000 distinct CDR3 sequences, roughly 94% being singletons.

The rearrangement links TRBV30 to TRBJ2-6; D gene unclear. The TCR sequence derives from a human donor with multiple sclerosis. Specimen: CD4+ T cells from PBMCs. The chain's CDR3 is CACGPWGGSGANVLTF. CDR3 bases: TGTGCCTGCGGACCCTGGGGTGGCTCTGGGGCCAACGTCCTGACTTTC.